This T cell receptor (beta chain) was captured in a study of OX40 agonist ivuxolimab in advanced cancers. Study details: Patients were dosed intravenously with ivuxolimab at 0.01 to 10 mg/kg every 2 weeks. Dose-escalation patients' cancers were hepatocellular carcinoma, melanoma, renal cell or head and neck cancer. General study findings and limits: Averaged across samples, CD8+ T cells carried more expanded clones than CD4+ did.

CDR3 size: 15 residues. Germline loops: CDR1 SGHRS, CDR2 YFSETQ. Deletions cut 4 bases from V and 3 bases from J, with 11 bases between. Sequenced by immunoSEQ multiplex PCR; TCRdb stores in-frame clones only, minus some. The profile shows fewer than 85,000 clones, roughly 84% of them singletons. Exclusion applied to patients with autoimmune disease history or systemic immunosuppression. On this clone itself: What it binds is unknown.

The chain employs TRBV5-1 and TRBJ2-6, with D perhaps TRBD1 (6 bases). Sequenced here: CD4+ or CD8+ T cells sorted from blood, sampled in a trial of the OX40 agonist ivuxolimab. This sequence was found in an adult with an advanced solid tumor such as melanoma, head and neck, liver or kidney cancer. The CDR3 here is CASSLQGVGANVLTF. As DNA, the CDR3 is TGCGCCAGCAGCCTACAGGGTGTTGGGGCCAACGTCCTGACTTTC.